The rows below give T cell receptor beta chains drawn from one sample of a study of T cells in Graves' hyperthyroidism and ophthalmopathy. TCRdb processed the multiplex PCR reads anew with MiXCR; each CDR3 protein has one entry. The table includes some 760,000 distinct CDR3 sequences, around 15% detected once. Sample: blood. These TCRs come from a woman aged 18-29 years with Graves' hyperthyroidism. CDR3s include the opening cysteine and the closing phenylalanine or tryptophan. The D gene is left open where the match is weak. Clone size appears in some rows only: once, few, many, or a class for an expanded clone.

J gene: TRBJ1-5
V gene: TRBV12-3/TRBV12-4
clone size: few
D gene: .
CDR3 protein: CASTLKRDQPQHF
CDR3 DNA: TGTGCCAGCACCCTCAAGAGGGATCAGCCCCAGCATTTT

J gene: TRBJ1-4
V gene: TRBV6-5
clone size: .
D gene: .
CDR3 protein: CASSYPKVEKLFF
CDR3 DNA: TGTGCCAGCAGTTACCCAAAGGTGGAAAAACTGTTTTTT

J gene: TRBJ2-7
V gene: TRBV27
clone size: .
D gene: .
CDR3 protein: CASSLSGTWHEQYF
CDR3 DNA: TGTGCCAGCAGTTTATCCGGGACTTGGCACGAGCAGTACTTC

J gene: TRBJ2-1
V gene: TRBV5-5
clone size: many
D gene: .
CDR3 protein: CASSLEGRGDEQFF
CDR3 DNA: TGTGCCAGCAGCTTGGAAGGCAGGGGCGATGAGCAGTTCTTC

J gene: TRBJ2-1
V gene: TRBV11-2
clone size: many
D gene: .
CDR3 protein: CASSLAGTGEQFF
CDR3 DNA: TGTGCCAGCAGCTTAGCGGGAACGGGTGAGCAGTTCTTC

J gene: TRBJ2-5
V gene: TRBV7-9
clone size: few
D gene: .
CDR3 protein: CASSLLLGPQETQYF
CDR3 DNA: TGTGCCAGCAGCTTGCTACTCGGGCCCCAAGAGACCCAGTACTTC

J gene: TRBJ2-2
V gene: TRBV30
clone size: many
D gene: TRBD2
CDR3 protein: CAWRGGRLSDTGELFF
CDR3 DNA: TGTGCCTGGAGAGGCGGGAGGCTATCAGACACCGGGGAGCTGTTTTTT

J gene: TRBJ1-5
V gene: TRBV24-1
clone size: many
D gene: .
CDR3 protein: CATSELNQPQHF
CDR3 DNA: TGTGCCACCAGTGAGTTAAATCAGCCCCAGCATTTT

J gene: TRBJ2-1
V gene: TRBV4-3
clone size: many
D gene: .
CDR3 protein: CASSQEGGLNSYNEQFF
CDR3 DNA: TGCGCCAGCAGCCAAGAGGGGGGACTCAACTCCTACAATGAGCAGTTCTTC

J gene: TRBJ2-1
V gene: TRBV7-9
clone size: few
D gene: TRBD1
CDR3 protein: CASSSQGAGIRNEQFF
CDR3 DNA: TGTGCCAGCAGTTCCCAGGGGGCAGGGATTAGAAATGAGCAGTTCTTC

J gene: TRBJ2-5
V gene: TRBV6-2/TRBV6-3
clone size: many
D gene: .
CDR3 protein: CALGTPEPGLHQETQYF
CDR3 DNA: TGTGCCCTCGGGACACCGGAACCGGGACTACACCAAGAGACCCAGTACTTC

J gene: TRBJ2-2
V gene: TRBV20-1
clone size: few
D gene: TRBD2
CDR3 protein: CSARTSGQGGELFF
CDR3 DNA: TGCAGTGCTAGGACTAGCGGGCAGGGCGGGGAGCTGTTTTTT

J gene: TRBJ2-1
V gene: TRBV5-1
clone size: many
D gene: .
CDR3 protein: CASSGDLPPRGEQFF
CDR3 DNA: TGCGCCAGCAGCGGGGACTTACCTCCACGTGGGGAGCAGTTCTTC

J gene: TRBJ2-1
V gene: TRBV29-1
clone size: few
D gene: .
CDR3 protein: CSVESIGDFLSYNEQFF
CDR3 DNA: TGCAGCGTTGAATCTATTGGGGACTTCCTCTCCTACAATGAGCAGTTCTTC

J gene: TRBJ2-1
V gene: TRBV19
clone size: few
D gene: .
CDR3 protein: CASSIDQGRSRNEQFF
CDR3 DNA: TGTGCCAGTAGTATAGATCAGGGCCGGTCTAGGAATGAGCAGTTCTTC

J gene: TRBJ1-2
V gene: TRBV7-2
clone size: .
D gene: TRBD1
CDR3 protein: CASSSLTGSGGYTF
CDR3 DNA: TGTGCCAGCAGCTCGTTGACAGGGTCAGGTGGCTACACCTTC

J gene: TRBJ1-5
V gene: TRBV28
clone size: many
D gene: .
CDR3 protein: CASSLYPGTNQPQHF
CDR3 DNA: TGTGCCAGCAGTTTATATCCAGGGACCAATCAGCCCCAGCATTTT

J gene: TRBJ1-5
V gene: TRBV19
clone size: .
D gene: .
CDR3 protein: CASSSLLGYSNQPQHF
CDR3 DNA: TGTGCCAGTAGTAGTCTTCTGGGATATAGCAATCAGCCCCAGCATTTT

J gene: TRBJ2-7
V gene: TRBV11-1
clone size: .
D gene: .
CDR3 protein: CASGYQGISYEQYF
CDR3 DNA: TGTGCCAGCGGCTACCAGGGGATCTCCTACGAGCAGTACTTC